This TCR beta chain was obtained from a study of blood T cell repertoires in COVID-19. Authors' methods: From reference gene primer amplification, estimates of nucleated cell counts were derived. Some clones are missing from TCRdb's copy, which holds only in-frame ones; the method was immunoSEQ multiplex PCR. Clone size and V and J calls were adopted from that table, with D and trimming inferred from the DNA. The table lists about 430,000 clones, approximately 87% of them singletons, with around 0.95% in the top ten. The cohort comprised adults aged about 18 to 90 years residing in about two dozen US areas. Sequencing used PBMCs or T cells enriched from blood (not recorded which). This clonotype was sampled from a woman aged 25 to 39 with acute COVID-19.

The CDR3 DNA is TGTGCCAGTAGTATCCCGGGTCTTGTCTACAATGAGCAGTTCTTC. Translation gives CASSIPGLVYNEQFF. This rearrangement joins TRBV19 to TRBJ2-1, with D unclear. CDR3 length: 15 residues. Germline V gives CDR1 LNHDA, CDR2 SQIVND (reference sequence). The germline V and J ends were trimmed by 3 bases and 3 bases, with 12 bases remaining between them. The variable domain in full, with the rest retrieved from reference TRBV19 and TRBJ2-1, is DGGITQSPKYLFRKEGQNVTLSCEQNLNHDAMYWYRQDPGQGLRLIYYSQIVNDFQKGDIAEGYSVSREKKESFPLTVTSAQKNPTAFYLCASSIPGLVYNEQFFGPGTRLTVL.